Listed here are 21 T cell receptor beta chains from one sample, sequenced in a study of T cells in Graves' hyperthyroidism and ophthalmopathy. Researchers amplified the TCR beta CDR3 regions from RNA transcripts. In the first-round RT-PCR of the TCR CDR3, the HTBI primer set was used. TCRdb re-called the multiplex PCR reads with MiXCR, one entry per CDR3 protein. The profile shows about 350,000 distinct CDR3 sequences, about 14% of them singletons. The sample taken for sequencing was blood. The source of these receptors is a young woman with Graves' hyperthyroidism.

V is TRBV12-3 or TRBV12-4 and J is TRBJ2-3; D not resolved. The CDR3 loop spans 11 amino acids. Trimming took 7 bases from V and 6 from J, leaving 8 bases between them. CDR3 in amino acids: CASIYGDTQYF. The CDR3 region has the DNA TGTGCCAGCATTTATGGGGATACGCAGTATTTT.

The chain has TRBV29-1 and TRBJ2-1, with 8 bases matching TRBD2. The V gene's germline CDR1 is SQVTM and CDR2 ANQGSEA. V was clipped by 8 bases and J by 10 bases; unmatched bases: 7. CDR3 length equals 11 residues. The CDR3 loop reads CSPREGHEQFF. The CDR3 DNA reads as TGCAGCCCCCGGGAGGGGCACGAGCAGTTCTTC.

The chain joins TRBV7-6 to TRBJ2-1; TRBD2 might be the D (6 bases). Germline values: CDR1 SGHVS, CDR2 FNYEAQ. The length of the CDR3 is 15 residues. Trimming shortened V by 5 bases and J by 4 bases, and 15 bases separated the two germline ends. The DNA for the CDR3 is TGTGCCAGCAGCGCCCAGACCGGGACTTACAATGAGCAGTTCTTC. Amino acid sequence: CASSAQTGTYNEQFF.

This clonotype was observed many times. V and J are TRBV29-1 and TRBJ2-7, with D possibly being TRBD1 (5 bases). Per germline, CDR1 SQVTM and CDR2 ANQGSEA. The CDR3 covers 13 residues. Trimming took off 2 bases at V and 4 bases at J, with 12 bases between the two ends. CDR3: CSVETGRQYEQYF. The CDR3 region has the DNA TGCAGCGTTGAAACAGGAAGACAGTACGAGCAGTACTTC.

This clonotype was seen repeatedly, ten times or more. The V gene is TRBV12-3 or TRBV12-4, the J gene TRBJ2-7; the D gene could be TRBD1 or TRBD2 (5 bases each). Deletions cut 4 bases from V and 2 bases from J, with 15 bases between. The CDR3 is made up of 15 amino acids. The CDR3 region is CASSSRDVGPYEQYF. CDR3 DNA sequence: TGTGCCAGCAGTTCACGGGACGTAGGACCCTACGAGCAGTACTTC.

In its sample, this clonotype was seen many times. The rearrangement uses TRBV6-1 and TRBJ2-1; D gene ambiguous. Germline lookup yields CDR1 MNHNS and CDR2 SASEGT. The length of the CDR3 is 13 residues. V was shortened by 0 bases and J by 7 bases, with 7 bases between the two germline ends. The CDR3 spells CASSEAHENEQFF. DNA for the CDR3: TGTGCCAGCAGTGAAGCGCACGAAAATGAGCAGTTCTTC.

There are many counts of this clonotype. The gene calls are TRBV12-3 or TRBV12-4 and TRBJ1-2; a possible D gene is TRBD1 (6 bases). This CDR3 spans 15 amino acids. Trimming pared 10 bases from V and 2 bases from J, leaving 20 bases between. This CDR3 is CATDRRGAVNYGYTF. The CDR3 nucleotides read TGTGCCACCGATCGCCGGGGGGCTGTGAACTATGGCTACACCTTC.

The rearrangement uses TRBV10-3 and TRBJ2-3, with 7 bases fitting TRBD2. The CDR3 is made up of 17 amino acids. Germline CDR1 reads ENHRY; CDR2 reads SYGVKD. Trimming took 0 bases from V and 5 from J; bases not matched to a gene: 11. CDR3 bases: TGTGCCATCAGTGAGTCTCCCGAGGGAGGGCCGGGAGATACGCAGTATTTT. It yields the protein CAISESPEGGPGDTQYF.

The chain couples TRBV4-2 to TRBJ2-3; TRBD2 might be the D (6 bases). The CDR3 is 14 residues long. The V gene's germline CDR1 is LGHNA and CDR2 YNFKEQ. The V and J ends lost 6 bases and 6 bases respectively, with 16 bases between them. CDR3 DNA: TGTGCCAGCAGACCTCGGGAGAAAGGCGATACGCAGTATTTT. Its translation: CASRPREKGDTQYF.

This clonotype came up a few times. The chain carries TRBV18 and TRBJ1-1; TRBD1 matches 7 bases. Germline loops: CDR1 KGHSH, CDR2 LQKENI. CDR3 length: 15 amino acids. The V gene end was trimmed by 3 bases and the J gene end by 6 bases; junction bases not matched to a gene: 10. CDR3 sequence reads: CASSPSQGTRPEAFF. The CDR3 bases are TGTGCCAGCTCACCCTCACAGGGGACGCGCCCTGAAGCTTTCTTT.

Ten or more counts support this clonotype. The chain has TRBV9 and TRBJ1-6; D remains unclear. The V and J ends lost 2 bases and 5 bases respectively, with 8 bases between them. CDR1 is SGDLS and CDR2 is YYNGEE in the germline V gene. The CDR3 extends over 14 amino acids. The CDR3 nucleotides read TGTGCCAGCAGCGTCCGGGGTGATAATTCACCCCTCCACTTT. This codes for CASSVRGDNSPLHF.

Worth noting for this clonotype: Because the CDR3's place on the DNA is in doubt, the DNA is left out and the CDR3 is given as listed by TCRdb. This rearrangement joins TRBV6-1 to TRBJ2-3; the DNA was not used to check the table's D call, TRBD2. The CDR3 extends over 21 residues, inclusive of both ends. CDR1 is MNHNS, CDR2 SASEGT, per germline. The CDR3 sequence is CASSETGEGWYFGPGTDTQYF.

The V call is TRBV20-1, the J call TRBJ1-6; D uncertain. The V and J ends lost 7 bases and 3 bases respectively, with 16 bases between them. Germline V gene lookup returns CDR1 DFQATT and CDR2 SNEGSKA (reference sequence). CDR3 length: 15 amino acids. The CDR3 region is CSVIVSGDYNSPLHF. Written as DNA, the CDR3 is TGCAGTGTTATAGTGTCCGGGGACTATAATTCACCCCTCCACTTT.

There are many counts of this clonotype. This rearrangement joins TRBV7-9 to TRBJ2-7; TRBD2 agrees at 14 bases. CDR3 length: 15 amino acids. V dropped 4 bases and J dropped 7; count of bases not matched to a gene: 6. Germline CDR1 reads SEHNR; CDR2 reads FQNEAQ (reference sequence). CDR3 DNA: TGTGCCAGCAGCTCGACTAGCGGGAGGGAAAGGGAGCAGTACTTC. Protein: CASSSTSGREREQYF.

This clonotype appeared once. The chain employs TRBV4-1 and TRBJ2-1; no clear D gene. Germline CDR1 MGHRA, CDR2 YSYEKL. There are 12 residues in the CDR3. Trimming left V 4 bases short and J 6 bases short, with 7 bases between. The CDR3 is CASSRLGNEQFF. The CDR3 DNA is TGCGCCAGCAGCCGCTTGGGCAATGAGCAGTTCTTC.

This clonotype was detected only a few times. The chain uses TRBV19 and TRBJ1-5; D remains unclear. V was clipped by 0 bases and J by 2 bases, with 11 bases between them. This CDR3 is built from 16 residues. Germline loops: CDR1 LNHDA, CDR2 SQIVND (reference sequence). The CDR3 nucleotides read TGTGCCAGTAGTATAGAGGGATGGTACGGCAATCAGCCCCAGCATTTT. Encoded protein: CASSIEGWYGNQPQHF.

This clonotype came up many times. The rearrangement links TRBV6-2 or TRBV6-3 to TRBJ2-1, with 10 bases fitting TRBD2. Germline V gene data show CDR1 as MNHEY and CDR2 as SVGEGT. CDR3 size: 15 residues. Germline trimming cut 8 bases from V and 5 bases from J; bases unmatched to any gene: 9. The chain's CDR3 is CASSYGGLANNEQFF. The CDR3 nucleotides are TGTGCCAGCTCTTACGGGGGACTAGCGAACAATGAGCAGTTCTTC.

This clonotype has just a few counts. The rearrangement uses TRBV28 and TRBJ1-4; 8 nucleotides line up with TRBD1. The J segment lost 7 bases and the V segment lost 7 bases, leaving 11 bases of the junction unmatched. The CDR3 covers 15 residues. Germline CDR1 reads MDHEN; CDR2 reads SYDVKM. CDR3 region: CASIPQGQGLEKLFF. The CDR3 DNA reads as TGTGCCAGCATTCCCCAAGGACAGGGACTTGAAAAACTGTTTTTT.

This clonotype was observed a few times. The V gene is TRBV5-1, the J gene TRBJ2-1, with D perhaps assigned TRBD1 or TRBD2 (5 bases each). Per germline, CDR1 SGHRS and CDR2 YFSETQ. The CDR3 sequence is 14 residues long. With 0 bases removed from V and 6 bases from J, the gap between germline ends came to 10 bases. CDR3 amino acids: CASSLEVGTNEQFF. The CDR3 coding sequence is TGCGCCAGCAGCTTGGAGGTAGGGACCAATGAGCAGTTCTTC.

This clonotype appeared a few times. One end of the junction is discordant with germline, which a read error may explain. The chain couples TRBV28 to TRBJ2-2; D perhaps matches TRBD2 (5 bases). CDR3 length: 14 residues. Germline V lookup: CDR1 MDHEN, CDR2 SYDVKM. The CDR3 sequence is CASSFPRATGELVF. As DNA, the CDR3 is TGTGCCAGCAGTTTTCCACGGGCCACCGGGGAGCTGGTTTTT.

This clonotype was seen at least ten times. The rearrangement links TRBV3-1 to TRBJ2-3; D may be TRBD2 (6 bases). Per the germline V gene, CDR1 is LGHDT and CDR2 is YNNKEL (reference sequence). The ends were cut back, 2 bases at V and 2 bases at J, with 14 bases in the middle. The CDR3 runs 16 residues. In DNA form, the CDR3 reads TGTGCCAGCAGCCAATCCAGCGGGTGGACCACAGATACGCAGTATTTT. Translation: CASSQSSGWTTDTQYF.